Sequencing of this TCR beta chain was carried out in a study of regulatory T cells in long-lasting Graves disease. Germline values: CDR1 SGHAT, CDR2 FQNNGV. The CDR3 is made up of 12 amino acids. Investigators prepared the TCR beta libraries by applying iRepertoire HTBI primers and Arm-PCR of CDR3 regions. TCRdb passed the multiplex PCR reads through MiXCR, listing each CDR3 protein once. The table records hundreds of thousands of distinct CDR3 sequences, 15% to 20% of them present only once. In the case of this clonotype: What it binds is unknown. A junction boundary mismatches the germline segment, possibly from a read error.

As to time point: newly diagnosed GD, antithyroid drugs for less than 3 months. PBMC-extracted RNA yielded the TCR library. Notes on the study in general: Newly diagnosed Graves' patients exceeded persistent ones in TCR diversity. Persistent disease showed a preference for TRBV28, TRBJ1-2 and TRBJ2-5.

The same sample was also used in a study of T cells in Graves' hyperthyroidism and ophthalmopathy. That paper adds: Hyperthyroidism of Graves' type that showed no ophthalmopathy progression within 18 months was stable. Clinical symptoms, serum thyroxine and TRAb, thyroid ultrasound and orbital computed tomography together formed the diagnostic basis.

V usage is TRBV11-2 and J usage is TRBJ2-7, with unresolved D. This material consisted of peripheral blood mononuclear cells (PBMCs), taken at new diagnosis, from a patient treated with antithyroid drugs. This TCR was sampled from a woman aged 25-40 years with Graves disease. The CDR3 DNA is TGTGCCAGCAGCTTGCCAGGTTACGTGCAGTACTTC. Translating it yields CASSLPGYVQYF.